This T cell receptor (beta chain) came from a study of blood T cell repertoires in COVID-19. About the study: Acute and convalescent COVID-19 specimens originated in the United States, Italy and Spain.

Some clones are missing from TCRdb's copy, which holds only in-frame ones; the method was immunoSEQ multiplex PCR. This sample carries hundreds of thousands of clones, 88% of them seen once, and the ten largest clones take 0.75% to 1%. This sequence was found in a woman in her 30s who had recovered from COVID-19. What was sequenced was PBMCs or T cells enriched from blood (not recorded which).

The CDR3 sequence is CASSPPLAGPGNEQYF. For the CDR3, the DNA is TGCGCCAGCAGCCCACCCCTGGCGGGTCCTGGTAACGAGCAGTACTTC. This chain links TRBV5-1 with TRBJ2-7, with a tentative D call TRBD2 (5 bases). CDR3 size: 16 residues. V gave up 4 bases and J gave up 5 bases, with 22 bases separating them. Germline V CDR1 and CDR2: SGHRS, YFSETQ.